This T cell receptor beta chain was observed in a study of memory CD4+ T cells and cytomegalovirus serostatus (dated by TCRdb to about 2019). In terms of the full investigation: The cohort comprised around 35 healthy Belgian adults, 9 CMV seropositive and around 24 CMV seronegative. To replicate a published TCR-based CMV serostatus classifier, the researchers sequenced the CD4+ memory TCRbeta repertoires of a Belgian cohort whose cytomegalovirus serostatus was known. The paper's findings and limits, for the study overall: For predicting CMV serostatus, the median bootstrapped AUC was about 0.95 using the original framework and almost 0.93 using a US-trained random forest. The results were interpreted as suggesting that the CMV-associated TCR signature is mostly present in the CD4+ memory repertoire. On the Belgian cohort, the classifier built on the original framework reached a median bootstrapped AUC of approximately 0.94, with a 95% CI of 0.76-1.00. Among the approximately 160 previously reported CMV-associated TCRbeta sequences, 67 showed up in the CD4+ memory repertoires, with each one found in between one and five individuals. Only CD4+CD45RO+ memory cells were sequenced, in contrast to the original study, which included naive and memory CD4+ and CD8+ populations.

Measured from the cysteine to the phenylalanine, the CDR3 is 15 residues long. Just CDR3 DNA is preserved here, 45 bases in frame from base 1. V drops 2 bases and J drops 2 bases, leaving 10 bases in between. According to the germline V gene (reference sequence), CDR1 reads SGHNT and CDR2 reads YYREEE. Remarks on this clone: Its target antigen remains unknown. No much larger clone is present one base from it, and per-base qualities are unavailable.

A FACSAria II was used to sort memory CD4+ T cells, defined as single viable CD3+CD4+CD8-CD45RO+ cells. To determine CMV serostatus, a Roche Elecsys assay was used that detects serum IgG against CMV pp150, pp28, p38 and p52. Following thawing, total CD4+ T cells were enriched through positive selection using CD4 magnetic microbeads. The samples came from a different study that was designed specifically to examine the CD4+ T cell memory repertoire. Following standard operating procedures, peripheral blood mononuclear cells were isolated and cryopreserved, while serum was kept at -80 degrees C. The staining used CD3-PerCP (BW264/56), CD4-APC (RPA-T4), CD45RO-PE (UCHT1) and CD8-Pacific Orange (3B5) antibodies, and Sytox blue was used to exclude non-viable cells. The Quick-DNA Microprep Kit was used to extract genomic DNA from the sorted cells. Amplification of TCRbeta DNA was done with the immunoSEQ hsTCRbeta kit, following the protocol from the manufacturer. An Illumina MiSeq instrument was used to sequence the TCRbeta libraries. The study's processing was this. Removing out-of-frame sequences left approximately 2,400,000 distinct TCRbeta sequences, an average of approximately 65,000 per individual. Each individual was scored using the number of some 160 previously reported CMV-associated TCRbeta sequences that the individual carried and the total number of productive distinct TCRbeta sequences. A beta-binomial model was reimplemented in Python, and scikit-learn random forests with default parameters were trained on data from the US cohort. Classifier performance on the Belgian cohort was summarized as median AUC with percentile confidence intervals calculated over 10,000 bootstrap iterations. The immuneACCESS repertoire file appears here via TCRdb, limited to in-frame rearrangements. These files lack a portion of the clones; in checked studies, under half of the deficit traces to unresolved V genes, and the cause of the others is not known. That table gives V, J and clone size, and the DNA gave D and trimming. The sample yields 80,000 or so clones; 60% to 80% were counted once. The ten largest clones take up 2.6% of the sample.

The origin of this receptor is an adult in good health and CMV-seropositive. The rearrangement joined TRBV5-4 to TRBJ2-2; a tentative D match to TRBD1 spans 5 bases. The sample consisted of memory CD4+ T cells from blood. The DNA sequence is TGTGCCAGCAGCTTCGTACAGGTCAACACCGGGGAGCTGTTTTTT. This yields the protein CASSFVQVNTGELFF.